A single sample gave rise to the 21 T cell receptor beta chains below, sequenced in a study of blood T cell repertoires in COVID-19. Method: immunoSEQ multiplex PCR; TCRdb's copy keeps in-frame clones and lacks some. The sample includes 250,000 or so clones, around nine tenths of them seen just once. The sample taken for sequencing was peripheral blood. These receptors originate from a man younger than 45 with COVID-19, enrolled during active disease.

This clone was counted once. V usage is TRBV2 and J usage is TRBJ1-5; D gene uncertain. V lost 4 bases and J 0 bases, leaving 10 bases between the germline ends. CDR1 is SNHLY and CDR2 is FYNNEI in the germline V gene. The CDR3 sequence is 15 residues long. The CDR3 nucleotides are TGTGCCAGCAGTGTATTACACCTTAGCAATCAGCCCCAGCATTTT. Its translation is CASSVLHLSNQPQHF.

The chain employs TRBV10-3 and TRBJ1-1; TRBD1 matches 7 bases. The V and J ends lost 0 bases and 5 bases, in that order; junction bases with no gene match: 6. The CDR3 consists of 15 residues. Germline V lookup: CDR1 ENHRY, CDR2 SYGVKD. CDR3 sequence (DNA): TGTGCCATCAGTGAGTCGCAGGGACAGTCGACTGAAGCTTTCTTT. This gives the protein CAISESQGQSTEAFF.

V is TRBV3-1 (or the pseudogene TRBV3-2) and J is TRBJ1-3; D is possibly TRBD1 (5 bases). The CDR3 runs 15 residues. Between the trimmed V and J ends, which lost 1 base and 0 bases, there was a span of 7 bases. Germline CDR1 reads LGHDT; CDR2 reads YNNKEL (reference sequence). The chain's CDR3 is CASSQGQGSGNTIYF. CDR3 DNA: TGTGCCAGCAGCCAAGGTCAGGGCTCTGGAAACACCATATATTTT.

The CDR3 DNA follows: TGCGCCAGCAGGCGGGACCGTACAAATTCACCCCTCCACTTT. Its protein is CASRRDRTNSPLHF. This chain links TRBV5-1 with TRBJ1-6; a weak D match, TRBD1 (5 bases). The CDR3 sequence is 14 residues long. Trimming pared 5 bases from V and 7 bases from J, leaving 13 bases between. CDR1 SGHRS and CDR2 YFSETQ come from the germline V gene.

The V gene is TRBV9, the J gene TRBJ1-2; 7 positions agree with TRBD1. Germline V CDR1 and CDR2: SGDLS, YYNGEE. This CDR3 spans 16 amino acids. V gave up 1 base and J gave up 2 bases; unmatched junction bases: 8. The CDR3 DNA reads TGTGCCAGCAGCGTAAACAGGGGTTCGGGGAACTATGGCTACACCTTC. Its protein is CASSVNRGSGNYGYTF.

This clone has more than one count but fewer than ten. The chain employs TRBV5-1 and TRBJ2-7; 10 nucleotides agree with TRBD1. The CDR3 totals 16 residues. In germline, CDR1 is SGHRS, CDR2 YFSETQ. J gave up 5 bases and V 0 bases, and 8 bases lay outside the gene matches. The CDR3 coding sequence is TGCGCCAGCAGCTTGGGACCGGGACAGGGGTACGACGAGCAGTACTTC. It is translated as CASSLGPGQGYDEQYF.

This clone was seen a handful of times. CDR3 amino acids: CASSHTRDRESYEQYF. CDR3 DNA: TGCGCCAGCAGTCATACGCGGGACAGGGAGTCCTACGAGCAGTACTTC. The chain is built from TRBV23-1 and TRBJ2-7, with 9 nucleotides matching TRBD1. TRBV23-1 is identified as an open reading frame with a role that is uncertain. After removal of 3 bases from V and 1 base from J, the junction contained 7 bases not matched to a gene. The CDR3 extends over 16 amino acids.

The J gene is TRBJ1-2, the V gene TRBV29-1, with D possibly being TRBD1 (5 bases). V lost 0 bases and J 7 bases, leaving 12 bases between the germline ends. This CDR3 is 13 amino acids long. Germline-derived CDR1 and CDR2 are SQVTM and ANQGSEA. The CDR3 DNA is TGCAGCGTTGAAGAAGCAGGGAAGGTTGGCTACACCTTC. Translating it yields CSVEEAGKVGYTF.

This clone was seen just once. The V call is TRBV5-4, the J call TRBJ1-3, with D possibly being TRBD1 (6 bases). The germline V gene has CDR1 SGHNT and CDR2 YYREEE (reference sequence). The ends were cut back, 1 base at V and 0 bases at J, with 14 bases in the middle. CDR3 length equals 17 residues. The CDR3 sequence is CASSLRTGFSSGNTIYF. The CDR3 nucleotides are TGTGCCAGCAGCTTGCGAACAGGGTTTAGCTCTGGAAACACCATATATTTT.

The chain has TRBV29-1 and TRBJ1-2; 10 positions match TRBD1. CDR1 SQVTM and CDR2 ANQGSEA come from the germline V gene. The junction had 3 bases not matched to a gene; V was cut back by 6 bases and J by 8 bases. This CDR3 spans 11 amino acids. The DNA for the CDR3 is TGCAGCGTCCAGACAGGGGGCGGCTACACCTTC. Protein: CSVQTGGGYTF.

The chain combines TRBV12-2 with TRBJ1-6; TRBD1, the D gene given by the table, was not confirmed from the DNA. TRBV12-2 counts as a pseudogene. This CDR3 has 19 residues. The CDR3 DNA reads as TGTGCAAGTCGCCTAGGGACAGAAGAATTCCCATTTTATTATTCACCCCTCCACTTT. This encodes CASRLGTEEFPFYYSPLHF.

The chain employs TRBV9 and TRBJ2-4; tentative D call: TRBD1 (6 bases). CDR3 length: 13 amino acids. Germline V gives CDR1 SGDLS, CDR2 YYNGEE. The V and J ends lost 2 bases and 8 bases respectively, with 11 bases between them. The CDR3 loop reads CASSVLQGDIQYF. CDR3 bases: TGTGCCAGCAGCGTTTTACAGGGCGACATTCAGTACTTC.

CDR3 protein: CATSRGALQETQYF. CDR3 sequence (DNA): TGTGCCACCAGCAGGGGGGCCCTCCAAGAGACCCAGTACTTC. This chain connects TRBV15 to TRBJ2-5; D perhaps matches TRBD1 (6 bases). This CDR3 is built from 14 residues. V was pared by 3 bases and J by 1 base, with 9 bases between. CDR1 is LNHNV and CDR2 is YYDKDF in the germline V gene (reference sequence).

This clone was seen only once. The J gene is TRBJ2-1, the V gene TRBV19; 8 bases are shared with TRBD1. The trim removed 6 bases at V and 5 bases at J, leaving 9 bases unmatched. The CDR3 sequence is 15 residues long. The germline CDR1 and CDR2 sequences are LNHDA and SQIVND (reference sequence). The chain's CDR3 is CASSLDRGGHNEQFF. CDR3 in DNA: TGTGCCAGTAGCCTCGACAGGGGCGGACACAATGAGCAGTTCTTC. The entire variable domain, with the rest obtained from reference TRBV19 and TRBJ2-1, is as follows: DGGITQSPKYLFRKEGQNVTLSCEQNLNHDAMYWYRQDPGQGLRLIYYSQIVNDFQKGDIAEGYSVSREKKESFPLTVTSAQKNPTAFYLCASSLDRGGHNEQFFGPGTRLTVL.

The chain couples TRBV5-1 to TRBJ1-1; 8 nucleotides match TRBD1. Germline V gene lookup returns CDR1 SGHRS and CDR2 YFSETQ. Losses at the gene ends were 4 bases for V and 3 bases for J; bases not matched to a gene: 2. The CDR3 is 13 amino acids. The CDR3 spells CASSLTGDTEAFF. CDR3 DNA sequence: TGCGCCAGCAGCCTGACAGGGGACACTGAAGCTTTCTTT.

The chain combines TRBV27 with TRBJ1-1, with TRBD1 matching over 7 bases. V lost 2 bases, J lost 9 bases, and 15 bases stayed unmatched. The germline V gene has CDR1 MNHEY and CDR2 SMNVEV (reference sequence). There are 16 residues in the CDR3. The DNA for the CDR3 is TGTGCCAGCAGTTTAGGTCCCTCCCGGGACAGTGGAAAAGCTTTCTTT. As protein: CASSLGPSRDSGKAFF.

The V gene is TRBV5-4, the J gene TRBJ1-5; D might be TRBD1 (5 bases). V gave up 2 bases and J gave up 8 bases, with 17 bases separating them. The CDR3 covers 15 residues. Germline values: CDR1 SGHNT, CDR2 YYREEE (reference sequence). The CDR3 spells CASSFAGKPREPQHF. The CDR3 DNA follows: TGTGCCAGCAGCTTTGCAGGGAAACCGCGTGAGCCCCAGCATTTT. The full variable domain, its missing parts supplied by reference TRBV5-4 and TRBJ1-5, is ETGVTQSPTHLIKTRGQQVTLRCSSQSGHNTVSWYQQALGQGPQFIFQYYREEENGRGNFPPRFSGLQFPNYSSELNVNALELDDSALYLCASSFAGKPREPQHFGDGTRLSIL.

The gene calls are TRBV5-1 and TRBJ1-3; 7 bases are shared with TRBD1. CDR1 and CDR2 (germline): SGHRS, YFSETQ. Unmatched junction bases numbered 3, after V lost 3 bases and J lost 0 bases. This CDR3 is built from 15 residues. The CDR3 DNA sequence: TGCGCCAGCAGCTCACAGGGGTTCTCTGGAAACACCATATATTTT. This codes for CASSSQGFSGNTIYF.

The rearrangement links TRBV7-7 to TRBJ2-1; 12 bases line up with TRBD2. The V gene's germline CDR1 is SSHAT and CDR2 FNYEAQ (reference sequence). The length of the CDR3 is 18 residues. Unmatched junction bases numbered 9, after V lost 5 bases and J lost 1 base. The chain's CDR3 is CASSRGTSGGLSYNEQFF. Here the CDR3 DNA reads TGTGCCAGCAGCCGTGGTACTAGCGGGGGGTTATCCTACAATGAGCAGTTCTTC.

The chain couples TRBV19 to TRBJ2-7; 10 nucleotides agree with TRBD1. V shed 5 bases, J shed 3 bases, and the junction held 10 bases outside the gene matches. Germline V gene sequence: CDR1 LNHDA, CDR2 SQIVND (reference sequence). The CDR3 is 16 amino acids. In DNA form, the CDR3 reads TGTGCCAGTAGTCAAAGGACAGGGGGACTCCGCTACGAGCAGTACTTC. Its protein is CASSQRTGGLRYEQYF.

The chain has TRBV6-5 and TRBJ2-5, with a tentative D call TRBD2 (6 bases). This CDR3 has 15 amino acids. The V end lost 6 bases, the J end lost 1 base, and 15 bases lay between the germline ends. Germline lookup yields CDR1 MNHEY and CDR2 SVGAGI. This CDR3 is CASSPAGTFQETQYF. The CDR3 DNA reads TGTGCCAGCAGCCCGGCCGGGACTTTCCAAGAGACCCAGTACTTC.